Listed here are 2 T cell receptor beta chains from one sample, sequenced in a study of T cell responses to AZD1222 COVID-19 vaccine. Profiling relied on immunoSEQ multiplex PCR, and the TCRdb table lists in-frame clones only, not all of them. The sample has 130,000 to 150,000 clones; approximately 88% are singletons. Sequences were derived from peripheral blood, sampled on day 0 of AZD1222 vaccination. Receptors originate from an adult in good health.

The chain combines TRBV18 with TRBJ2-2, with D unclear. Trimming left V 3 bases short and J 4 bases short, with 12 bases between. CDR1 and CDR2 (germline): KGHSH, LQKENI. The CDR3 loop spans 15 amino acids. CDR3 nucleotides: TGTGCCAGCTCACCGTTGCAGGACGGCACCGGGGAGCTGTTTTTT. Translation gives CASSPLQDGTGELFF.

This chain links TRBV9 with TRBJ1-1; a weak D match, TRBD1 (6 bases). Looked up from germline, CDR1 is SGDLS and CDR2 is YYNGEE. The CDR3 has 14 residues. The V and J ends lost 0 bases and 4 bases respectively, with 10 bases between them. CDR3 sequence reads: CASSVDNRATEAFF. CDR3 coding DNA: TGTGCCAGCAGCGTAGATAACAGGGCCACTGAAGCTTTCTTT.